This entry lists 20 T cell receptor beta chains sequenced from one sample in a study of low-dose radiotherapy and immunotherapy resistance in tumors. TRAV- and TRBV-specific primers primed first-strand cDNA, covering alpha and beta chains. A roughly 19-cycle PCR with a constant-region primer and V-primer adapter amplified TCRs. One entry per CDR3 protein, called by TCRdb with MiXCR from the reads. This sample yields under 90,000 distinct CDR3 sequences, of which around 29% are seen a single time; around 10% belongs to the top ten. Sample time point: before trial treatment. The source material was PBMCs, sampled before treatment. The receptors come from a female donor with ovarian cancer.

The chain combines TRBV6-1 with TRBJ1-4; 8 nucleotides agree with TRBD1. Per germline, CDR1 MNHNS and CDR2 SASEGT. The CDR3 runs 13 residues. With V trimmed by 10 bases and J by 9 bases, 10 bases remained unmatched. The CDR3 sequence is CATQERDRQKLFF. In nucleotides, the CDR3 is TGTGCCACCCAGGAACGGGACAGGCAAAAACTGTTTTTT.

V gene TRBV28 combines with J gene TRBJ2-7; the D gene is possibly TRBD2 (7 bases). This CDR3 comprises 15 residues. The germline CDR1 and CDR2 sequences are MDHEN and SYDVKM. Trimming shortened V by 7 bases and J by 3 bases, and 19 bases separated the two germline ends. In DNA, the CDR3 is TGTGCCAGCACCTTGACGGGGGGCTACCACTACGAGCAGTACTTC. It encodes CASTLTGGYHYEQYF.

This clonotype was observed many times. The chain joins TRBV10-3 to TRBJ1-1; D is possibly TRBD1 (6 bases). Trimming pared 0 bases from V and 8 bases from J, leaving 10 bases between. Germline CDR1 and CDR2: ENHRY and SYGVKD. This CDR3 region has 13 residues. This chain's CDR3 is CAISESRTAEAFF. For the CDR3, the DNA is TGTGCCATCAGTGAGTCGCGGACAGCGGAAGCTTTCTTT.

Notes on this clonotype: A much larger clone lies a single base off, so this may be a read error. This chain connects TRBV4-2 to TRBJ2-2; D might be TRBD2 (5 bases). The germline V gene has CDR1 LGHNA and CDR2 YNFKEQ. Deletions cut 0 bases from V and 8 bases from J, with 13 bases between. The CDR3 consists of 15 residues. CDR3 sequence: CASSQDRRESGELFF. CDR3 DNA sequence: TGTGCCAGCAGCCAAGATCGTAGGGAGTCGGGGGAGCTGTTTTTT.

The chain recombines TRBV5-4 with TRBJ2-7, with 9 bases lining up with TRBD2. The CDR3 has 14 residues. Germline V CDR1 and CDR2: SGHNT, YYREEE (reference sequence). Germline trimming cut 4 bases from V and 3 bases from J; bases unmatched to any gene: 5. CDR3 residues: CASSRSGSIYEQYF. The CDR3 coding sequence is TGTGCCAGCAGCCGTAGCGGGAGTATCTACGAGCAGTACTTC.

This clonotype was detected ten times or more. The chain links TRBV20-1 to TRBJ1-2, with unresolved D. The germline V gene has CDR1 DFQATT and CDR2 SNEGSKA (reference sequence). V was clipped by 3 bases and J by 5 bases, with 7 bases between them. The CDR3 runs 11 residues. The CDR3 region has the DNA TGCAGTGCTAGTTTGGGGTATGGCTACACCTTC. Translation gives CSASLGYGYTF.

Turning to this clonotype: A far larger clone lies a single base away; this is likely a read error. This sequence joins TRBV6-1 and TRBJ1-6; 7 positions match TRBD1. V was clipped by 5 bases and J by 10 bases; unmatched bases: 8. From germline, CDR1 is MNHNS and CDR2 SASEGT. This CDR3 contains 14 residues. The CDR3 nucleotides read TGTGCCAGCAGTTACAGGGGCTCGCACTCACCCCTCCACTTT. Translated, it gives CASSYRGSHSPLHF.

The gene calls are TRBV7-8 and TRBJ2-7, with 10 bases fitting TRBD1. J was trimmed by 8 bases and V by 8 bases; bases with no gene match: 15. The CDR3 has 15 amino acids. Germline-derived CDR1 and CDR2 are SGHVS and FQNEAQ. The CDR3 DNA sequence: TGTGCCAGCTCCACTCCGGGACAGGGGAGGGTGCAGCAGTACTTC. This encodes CASSTPGQGRVQQYF.

The CDR3 spells CASSRTSAATDTQYF. CDR3 in DNA: TGTGCCAGCAGCCGAACTAGCGCAGCCACAGATACGCAGTATTTT. This sequence joins TRBV5-4 and TRBJ2-3; 7 bases agree with TRBD2. This CDR3 has 15 residues. J gave up 2 bases and V 4 bases, and 7 bases lay outside the gene matches. Germline CDR1 is SGHNT and CDR2 is YYREEE (reference sequence).

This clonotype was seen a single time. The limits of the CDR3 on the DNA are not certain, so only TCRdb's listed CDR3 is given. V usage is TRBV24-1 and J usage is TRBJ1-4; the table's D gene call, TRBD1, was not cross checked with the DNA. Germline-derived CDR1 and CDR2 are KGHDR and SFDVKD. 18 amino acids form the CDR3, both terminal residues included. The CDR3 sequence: CATSEGVLPGGEKLFFFF.

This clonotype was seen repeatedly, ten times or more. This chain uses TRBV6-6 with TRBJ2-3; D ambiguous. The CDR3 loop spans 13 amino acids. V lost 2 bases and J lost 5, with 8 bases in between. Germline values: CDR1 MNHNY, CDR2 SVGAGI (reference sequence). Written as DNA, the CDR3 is TGTGCCAGCAGTTACCTTTTGGGAGATACGCAGTATTTT. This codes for CASSYLLGDTQYF.

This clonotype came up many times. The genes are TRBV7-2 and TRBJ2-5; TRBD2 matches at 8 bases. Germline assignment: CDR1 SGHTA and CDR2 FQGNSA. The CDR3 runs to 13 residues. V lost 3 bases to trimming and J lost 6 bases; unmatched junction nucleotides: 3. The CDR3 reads CASSFSGGKTQYF. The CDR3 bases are TGTGCCAGCAGCTTCAGCGGGGGAAAGACCCAGTACTTC.

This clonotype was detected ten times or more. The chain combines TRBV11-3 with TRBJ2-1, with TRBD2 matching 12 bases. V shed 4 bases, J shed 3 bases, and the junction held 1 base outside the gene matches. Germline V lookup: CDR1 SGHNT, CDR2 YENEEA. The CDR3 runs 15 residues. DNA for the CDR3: TGTGCCAGCAGCTCGGGACTAGCGGGCTACAATGAGCAGTTCTTC. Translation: CASSSGLAGYNEQFF.

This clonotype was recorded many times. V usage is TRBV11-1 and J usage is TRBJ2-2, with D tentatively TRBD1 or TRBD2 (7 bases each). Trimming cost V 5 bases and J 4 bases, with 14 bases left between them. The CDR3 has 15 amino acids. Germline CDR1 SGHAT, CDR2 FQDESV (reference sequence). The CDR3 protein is CASSPRGGRTGELFF. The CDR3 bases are TGTGCCAGCAGCCCCAGGGGGGGGCGCACCGGGGAGCTGTTTTTT.

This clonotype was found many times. The CDR3 loop is CASSPPGQGPRELFF. The CDR3 DNA sequence: TGTGCCAGCAGCCCGCCGGGACAGGGACCACGGGAGCTGTTTTTT. The chain joins TRBV11-3 to TRBJ2-2; 9 nucleotides match TRBD1. CDR3 length: 15 amino acids. Trimming at V came to 5 bases and at J to 9 bases, leaving 10 bases not matched to a gene. Germline CDR1 and CDR2: SGHNT and YENEEA.

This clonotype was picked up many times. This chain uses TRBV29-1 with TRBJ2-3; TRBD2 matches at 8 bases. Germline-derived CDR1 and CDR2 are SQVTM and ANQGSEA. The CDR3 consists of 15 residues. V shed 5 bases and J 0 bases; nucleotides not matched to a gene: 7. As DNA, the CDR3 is TGCAGCGTTATCCCCGGGGGGGCTAGCACAGATACGCAGTATTTT. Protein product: CSVIPGGASTDTQYF.

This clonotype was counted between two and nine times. For the CDR3, the DNA is TGTGCCTGGAGTGCCTCGACAGCCTCGATCCATGGCTACACCTTC. Protein: CAWSASTASIHGYTF. The chain is built from TRBV30 and TRBJ1-2; D is possibly TRBD1 (5 bases). Trimming took off 1 base at V and 6 bases at J, with 18 bases between the two ends. This CDR3 comprises 15 residues. The germline V gene encodes CDR1 GTSNPN and CDR2 SVGIG (reference sequence).

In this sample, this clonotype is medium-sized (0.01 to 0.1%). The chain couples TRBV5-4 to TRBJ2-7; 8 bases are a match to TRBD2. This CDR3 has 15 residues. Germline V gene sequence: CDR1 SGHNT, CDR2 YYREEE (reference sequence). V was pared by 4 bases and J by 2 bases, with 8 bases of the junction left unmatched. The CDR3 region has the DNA TGTGCCAGCAGCCGGCCCGACGGGAGGGCCTACGAGCAGTACTTC. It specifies CASSRPDGRAYEQYF.

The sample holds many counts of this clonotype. The chain's CDR3 is CASSSGGALTGELFF. In nucleotides, the CDR3 is TGTGCCAGTAGTTCCGGCGGGGCGCTGACCGGGGAGCTGTTTTTT. This sequence joins TRBV19 and TRBJ2-2; the D gene is possibly TRBD2 (6 bases). Trimming took off 5 bases at V and 5 bases at J, with 15 bases between the two ends. Germline CDR1 and CDR2: LNHDA and SQIVND (reference sequence). This CDR3 is 15 amino acids long.

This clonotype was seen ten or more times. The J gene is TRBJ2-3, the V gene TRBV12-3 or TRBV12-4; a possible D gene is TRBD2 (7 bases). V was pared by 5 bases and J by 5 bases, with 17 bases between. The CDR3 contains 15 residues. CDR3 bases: TGTGCCAGCAGTGGAGGGGGGGTGAGGCAAGATACGCAGTATTTT. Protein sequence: CASSGGGVRQDTQYF.